These 24 T cell receptor beta chains were sequenced from one sample in a study of regulatory T cells in long-lasting Graves disease. In building TCR beta libraries, iRepertoire HTBI primers were used together with Arm-PCR of CDR3 regions. TCRdb re-called the multiplex PCR reads through MiXCR, storing one row per CDR3 protein. Of around 500,000 distinct CDR3 sequences listed, around 21% were seen once; the top ten hold 7.8%. Indicated time point: persistent/refractory GD, antithyroid drugs over 5 years with positive TRAb. The authors made the TCR library using RNA they extracted from PBMCs. The sample consisted of peripheral blood mononuclear cells (PBMCs), taken when the disease was refractory, from a patient treated with antithyroid drugs. The receptors stem from a female donor with Graves disease.

This clonotype was observed a few times. The chain uses TRBV19 and TRBJ1-3; D not resolved. This CDR3 has 15 amino acids. V lost 7 bases, J lost 0 bases, and 13 bases lay in between. Per the germline V gene, CDR1 is LNHDA and CDR2 is SQIVND (reference sequence). The CDR3, as DNA: TGTGCCAGTACCTATAGTTGGAGCTCTGGAAACACCATATATTTT. This codes for CASTYSWSSGNTIYF.

This clonotype was observed at least ten times. V usage is TRBV27 and J usage is TRBJ2-5; D is unclear. Trimming removed 5 bases from V and 1 base from J, with 11 bases in between. Germline V lookup: CDR1 MNHEY, CDR2 SMNVEV (reference sequence). The CDR3 covers 14 residues. The CDR3: CASSPYGPQETQYF. CDR3 DNA sequence: TGTGCCAGCAGTCCTTACGGCCCCCAAGAGACCCAGTACTTC.

This clonotype has at least ten counts. The chain uses TRBV11-2 and TRBJ1-2, with 8 bases aligning to TRBD1. The CDR3 extends over 16 amino acids. Trimming at V came to 1 base and at J to 8 bases, leaving 12 bases not matched to a gene. Per the germline V gene, CDR1 is SGHAT and CDR2 is FQNNGV. The CDR3 region has the DNA TGTGCCAGCAGCTTAGGATACGGGACAGGCTTTTTCGGCTACACCTTC. Protein sequence: CASSLGYGTGFFGYTF.

This clonotype was counted at least ten times. The V gene is TRBV15, the J gene TRBJ1-1; D is undetermined. V was clipped by 0 bases and J by 6 bases, with 8 bases between them. The CDR3 length is 13 residues. Germline V lookup: CDR1 LNHNV, CDR2 YYDKDF (reference sequence). The CDR3 nucleotides are TGTGCCACCAGCAGAGAACAGCGCTCTGAAGCTTTCTTT. Amino acids: CATSREQRSEAFF.

The gene calls are TRBV29-1 and TRBJ2-5; D may match TRBD1 or TRBD2 (7 bases each). V lost 4 bases to trimming and J lost 4 bases, with 10 bases between them. The germline V gene encodes CDR1 SQVTM and CDR2 ANQGSEA. The CDR3 contains 12 residues. The CDR3 region has the DNA TGCAGCGTTGGGGAGGGGGCAGAGACCCAGTACTTC. Encoded protein: CSVGEGAETQYF.

Many counts were recorded for this clonotype. The rearrangement joins TRBV7-2 to TRBJ1-1; D is perhaps TRBD1 (5 bases). Germline V lookup: CDR1 SGHTA, CDR2 FQGNSA. V was trimmed by 3 bases and J by 7 bases, leaving 21 bases between them. The CDR3 has 16 amino acids. The CDR3 loop is CASSFPPGGAGNEAFF. DNA for the CDR3: TGTGCCAGCAGCTTCCCGCCGGGTGGGGCGGGGAATGAAGCTTTCTTT.

The sample holds a few counts of this clonotype. V and J are TRBV10-3 and TRBJ1-5; the D gene is possibly TRBD1 (6 bases). This CDR3 contains 13 residues. V was clipped by 4 bases and J by 4 bases, with 8 bases between them. CDR1 and CDR2 (germline): ENHRY, SYGVKD. CDR3 sequence reads: CAISGGLNQPQHF. The CDR3 DNA sequence: TGTGCCATCAGTGGGGGGCTTAATCAGCCCCAGCATTTT.

The sample holds a few counts of this clonotype. The genes are TRBV28 and TRBJ2-4; 12 bases align to TRBD1. The CDR3 spans 17 residues. Unmatched junction bases numbered 6, after V lost 6 bases and J lost 0 bases. Germline CDR1 MDHEN, CDR2 SYDVKM. CDR3 sequence: CASSQGQGAIAKNIQYF. The CDR3 nucleotides read TGTGCCAGCAGCCAGGGACAGGGGGCTATAGCCAAAAACATTCAGTACTTC.

This clonotype was counted many times. The chain employs TRBV27 and TRBJ1-5; tentative D call: TRBD1 (6 bases). The CDR3 has 15 amino acids. With 5 bases removed from V and 2 bases from J, the gap between germline ends came to 13 bases. CDR1 MNHEY and CDR2 SMNVEV come from the germline V gene (reference sequence). CDR3 region: CASSTRAGGNQPQHF. The CDR3 DNA is TGTGCCAGCAGTACCAGGGCAGGGGGCAATCAGCCCCAGCATTTT.

This rearrangement joins TRBV9 to TRBJ2-5, with D perhaps matching TRBD1 (5 bases). The ends were cut back, 3 bases at V and 5 bases at J, with 17 bases in the middle. The CDR3 consists of 15 residues. Germline V gene lookup returns CDR1 SGDLS and CDR2 YYNGEE. The CDR3: CASSARPQGVETQYF. The CDR3 DNA is TGTGCCAGCAGCGCAAGGCCTCAGGGTGTGGAGACCCAGTACTTC.

This clonotype was seen a few times. The J gene is TRBJ2-6, the V gene TRBV28, with D unclear. V shed 5 bases and J shed 4 bases, with 12 bases lying between them. The germline V gene has CDR1 MDHEN and CDR2 SYDVKM. The CDR3 loop spans 15 amino acids. This CDR3 reads CASSPAHIGANVLTF. CDR3 nucleotide sequence: TGTGCCAGCAGTCCAGCCCATATCGGGGCCAACGTCCTGACTTTC.

At least ten counts were recorded for this clonotype. The chain uses TRBV7-9 and TRBJ1-1; no clear D. V shed 6 bases and J shed 8 bases, with 10 bases lying between them. CDR1 is SEHNR and CDR2 is FQNEAQ in the germline V gene (reference sequence). The CDR3 is 11 amino acids. The CDR3 DNA is TGTGCCAGCAGAATGACGGAAGAAGCTTTCTTT. Protein sequence: CASRMTEEAFF.

The sample holds many counts of this clonotype. The chain combines TRBV2 with TRBJ2-5; possible D gene TRBD1, 6 bases. Germline V gene sequence: CDR1 SNHLY, CDR2 FYNNEI. The length of the CDR3 is 14 residues. The V end lost 5 bases, the J end lost 2 bases, and 12 bases lay between the germline ends. The CDR3 nucleotides are TGTGCCAGCAGTTACTCGGGGACACAAGAGACCCAGTACTTC. Protein product: CASSYSGTQETQYF.

The chain couples TRBV19 to TRBJ2-7; 11 positions agree with TRBD1. This CDR3 has 16 residues. J lost 5 bases, V lost 10 bases, and 16 bases had no gene match. Looked up from germline, CDR1 is LNHDA and CDR2 is SQIVND (reference sequence). For the CDR3, the DNA is TGTGCCACCGGACAGGGGGCATTGCGGGAGACCAACGAGCAGTACTTC. It yields the protein CATGQGALRETNEQYF. Full variable domain (rest looked up from reference TRBV19 and TRBJ2-7): DGGITQSPKYLFRKEGQNVTLSCEQNLNHDAMYWYRQDPGQGLRLIYYSQIVNDFQKGDIAEGYSVSREKKESFPLTVTSAQKNPTAFYLCATGQGALRETNEQYFGPGTRLTVT.

This clonotype was observed many times. This rearrangement joins TRBV18 to TRBJ1-1; D remains unclear. The V end lost 3 bases, the J end lost 5 bases, and 10 bases lay between the germline ends. Per the germline V gene, CDR1 is KGHSH and CDR2 is LQKENI. The CDR3 covers 13 residues. CDR3 amino acids: CASSPTAGTEAFF. For the CDR3, the DNA is TGTGCCAGCTCACCCACGGCCGGTACTGAAGCTTTCTTT.

Many counts were recorded for this clonotype. The rearrangement joins TRBV12-3 or TRBV12-4 to TRBJ1-1, with TRBD1 matching over 8 bases. Trimming at V came to 6 bases and at J to 3 bases, leaving 6 bases not matched to a gene. The CDR3 runs to 14 residues. CDR3 bases: TGTGCCAGCAGGTCAACAGGGGGTGACACTGAAGCTTTCTTT. It encodes CASRSTGGDTEAFF.

This clonotype was detected many times. The CDR3 loop reads CASGLEDRAQTQYF. The CDR3 DNA reads TGTGCTAGTGGTTTGGAGGACAGGGCTCAGACCCAGTACTTC. The chain employs TRBV12-5 and TRBJ2-5; 8 bases line up with TRBD1. The V segment lost 1 base and the J segment 6 bases; nucleotides outside the gene matches: 4. The CDR3 is 14 residues long. Germline V gives CDR1 LGHNT, CDR2 FRNRAP.

The chain uses TRBV27 and TRBJ2-5; 15 bases agree with TRBD2. Matching the DNA end better, TRBJ2-7 makes the J call doubtful. Germline CDR1 MNHEY, CDR2 SMNVEV (reference sequence). The CDR3 runs to 16 residues. The CDR3 region has the DNA TGTGCCAGCAGTTTCCACGGACTAGCGGGAGGGAACGAGCAGTACTTC. Protein product: CASSFHGLAGGNEQYF.

This chain links TRBV19 with TRBJ1-5; 10 nucleotides agree with TRBD1. V trimming: 10 bases; J trimming: 4 bases; junction bases outside the gene matches: 7. Looked up from germline, CDR1 is LNHDA and CDR2 is SQIVND (reference sequence). The CDR3 consists of 14 residues. The CDR3 spells CATTDRGKNQPQHF. The CDR3, as DNA: TGTGCCACTACGGACAGGGGGAAAAATCAGCCCCAGCATTTT.

In its sample, this clonotype was seen a few times. This chain connects TRBV19 to TRBJ2-5; no firm D call. CDR1 is LNHDA and CDR2 is SQIVND in the germline V gene (reference sequence). V gave up 3 bases and J gave up 5 bases, with 4 bases separating them. This CDR3 is built from 11 residues. The DNA of the CDR3 is TGTGCCAGTAGTATCTATGAGACCCAGTACTTC. Translation: CASSIYETQYF.

The genes are TRBV7-9 and TRBJ2-5, with 7 nucleotides matching TRBD2. CDR1 and CDR2 from the germline V gene are SEHNR and FQNEAQ (reference sequence). V was pared by 5 bases and J by 5 bases, with 17 bases of the junction left unmatched. The CDR3 length is 17 residues. Written as DNA, the CDR3 is TGTGCCAGCAGCCCCCTGGAGGAGAGCCCGCGGGAGGAGACCCAGTACTTC. Encoded protein: CASSPLEESPREETQYF.

Ten or more counts support this clonotype. The V call is TRBV12-3 or TRBV12-4, the J call TRBJ1-4, with a possible D match to TRBD1 (6 bases). V lost 6 bases and J lost 9, with 17 bases in between. This CDR3 comprises 14 residues. The CDR3 reads CASRPTGPGKKLFF. CDR3 DNA sequence: TGTGCCAGCAGACCGACAGGCCCGGGGAAAAAACTGTTTTTT.

As concerns this clonotype: A read error is possible here, since a much larger clone lies one base away. The chain links TRBV24-1 to TRBJ2-1; D is undetermined. Germline CDR1 KGHDR, CDR2 SFDVKD. The CDR3 covers 16 residues. CDR3 loop: CATSGPTKKPYSEQFF. CDR3 DNA: TGTGCCACCAGTGGTCCTACAAAGAAACCCTACAGTGAGCAGTTCTTC.

This clonotype came up many times. The rearrangement uses TRBV7-7 and TRBJ2-5; no clear D. Looked up from germline, CDR1 is SSHAT and CDR2 is FNYEAQ (reference sequence). With 1 base removed from V and 2 bases from J, the gap between germline ends came to 5 bases. The CDR3 is 13 amino acids. CDR3 coding DNA: TGTGCCAGCAGCTTAGAGCTACAAGAGACCCAGTACTTC. It yields the protein CASSLELQETQYF.